This T cell receptor beta chain was identified during a study of blood T cells in healthy people across ages. A second PCR of roughly 7 to 11 cycles used a sample-barcoded 5' primer and a J-beta primer mix. Tagging of each cDNA molecule was performed by a template-switch adaptor with 12 random nucleotides. Using its own MiXCR run on the 5' RACE reads, TCRdb lists one record per CDR3 protein. In the table there are around 320,000 distinct CDR3 sequences, 25% to 30% of which are singletons. Whole-study findings and limits: Per million T cells, the diversity of TCR beta decreased roughly linearly as age advanced. Strong correlation was found linking TCR beta diversity to naive T cell percentage. It was the long-lived donors that had more naive CD4+ cells and higher diversity than aged donors.

CDR3 size: 14 residues. V lost 5 bases and J lost 6; bases outside the gene matches: 7. CDR1 SGHNT and CDR2 YENEEA come from the germline V gene. Notes on this clonotype: As yet, its antigen is unknown.

The specimen was blood. J is TRBJ2-4 and V is TRBV11-3, with 7 bases that match TRBD1. The sequence was obtained from a woman aged 70 to 79 in good health. The CDR3 here is CASSPGDSLNIQYF. The CDR3 bases are TGTGCCAGCAGCCCCGGGGACAGTTTAAACATTCAGTACTTC.